The present T cell receptor (beta chain) was sequenced within a study of blood T cell repertoires in COVID-19. At the level of the study: The cDNA or gDNA used as material had been derived from T cells, B-cell-depleted T cells, or PBMCs.

Germline CDR1 and CDR2: SGHDN and FVKESK. V lost 1 base and J lost 2; bases outside the gene matches: 9. The CDR3 covers 19 residues. Sequencing was performed with immunoSEQ multiplex PCR; in TCRdb, only in-frame clones are kept and a portion is missing. The data show over 150,000 clones, with approximately 88% seen just once and roughly 2.8% held by the top ten. This clone was seen more than once but under ten times. The receptor was isolated from an older woman with acute or convalescent COVID-19. J is TRBJ2-7 and V is TRBV14; 15 nucleotides agree with TRBD2. Sequencing was performed on peripheral blood. The DNA of the CDR3 is TGTGCCAGCAGCCAAGCGAGGACTAGCGGGGGGGCCGGTCCCTACGAGCAGTACTTC. Translated: CASSQARTSGGAGPYEQYF. Filled out from reference TRBV14 and TRBJ2-7, the complete variable domain reads EAGVTQFPSHSVIEKGQTVTLRCDPISGHDNLYWYRRVMGKEIKFLLHFVKESKQDESGMPNNRFLAERTGGTYSTLKVQPAELEDSGVYFCASSQARTSGGAGPYEQYFGPGTRLTVT.